This TCR beta chain was found in a study of identical twins. TCRdb analysed the 5' RACE reads with MiXCR anew, one entry per CDR3 protein. The sample lists roughly 750,000 distinct CDR3 sequences; 20% to 25% were seen once. The CDR3 totals 12 residues. Trimming took off 0 bases at V and 13 bases at J, with 12 bases between the two ends. CDR1 and CDR2 (germline): LNHNV, YYDKDF (reference sequence). This clonotype was seen ten or more times. The data also belong to a second study, concerning T cells expressing NK-cell markers.

This rearrangement joins TRBV15 to TRBJ1-2; D is unresolved. Sequenced: PBMCs. The sequence was collected from a woman aged 18-35 years in good health. The CDR3 loop is CATSRDSRPATF. The DNA for the CDR3 is TGTGCCACCAGCAGAGACTCCCGGCCCGCCACCTTC.